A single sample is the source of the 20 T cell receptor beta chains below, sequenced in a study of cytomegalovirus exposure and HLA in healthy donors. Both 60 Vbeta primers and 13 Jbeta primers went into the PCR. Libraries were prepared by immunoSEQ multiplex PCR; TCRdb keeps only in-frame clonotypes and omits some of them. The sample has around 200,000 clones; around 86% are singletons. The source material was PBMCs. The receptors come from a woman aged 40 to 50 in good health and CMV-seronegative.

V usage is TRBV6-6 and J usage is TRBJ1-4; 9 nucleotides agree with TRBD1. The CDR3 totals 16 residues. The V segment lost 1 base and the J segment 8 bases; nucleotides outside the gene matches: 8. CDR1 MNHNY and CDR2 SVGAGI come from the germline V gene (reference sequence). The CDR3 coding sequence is TGTGCCAGCAGTTACTTATATGGGACAGGGATCGAAAAACTGTTTTTT. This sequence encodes CASSYLYGTGIEKLFF.

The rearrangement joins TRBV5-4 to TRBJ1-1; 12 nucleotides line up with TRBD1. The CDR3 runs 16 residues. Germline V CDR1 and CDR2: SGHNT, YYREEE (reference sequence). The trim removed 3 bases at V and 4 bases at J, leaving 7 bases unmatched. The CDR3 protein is CASSSGTGGRGTEAFF. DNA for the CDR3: TGTGCCAGCAGCTCTGGGACAGGGGGCCGCGGCACTGAAGCTTTCTTT.

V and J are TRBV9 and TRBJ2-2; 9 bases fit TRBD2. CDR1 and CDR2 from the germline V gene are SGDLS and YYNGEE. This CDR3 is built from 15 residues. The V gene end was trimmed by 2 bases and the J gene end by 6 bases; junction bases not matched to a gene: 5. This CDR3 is CASSVSSGTSGELFF. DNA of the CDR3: TGTGCCAGCAGCGTTTCTAGCGGGACATCCGGGGAGCTGTTTTTT.

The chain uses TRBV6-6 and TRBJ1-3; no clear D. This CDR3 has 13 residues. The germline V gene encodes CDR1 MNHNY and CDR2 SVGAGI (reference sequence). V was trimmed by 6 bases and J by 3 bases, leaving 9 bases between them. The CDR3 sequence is CASSYSSGNTIYF. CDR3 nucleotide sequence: TGTGCCAGCAGCTACAGTAGTGGAAACACCATATATTTT.

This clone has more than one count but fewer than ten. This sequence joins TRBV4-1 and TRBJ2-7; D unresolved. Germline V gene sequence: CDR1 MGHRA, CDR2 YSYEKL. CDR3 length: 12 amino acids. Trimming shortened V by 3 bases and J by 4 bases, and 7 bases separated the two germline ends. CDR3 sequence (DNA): TGCGCCAGCAGCCACCTCTCGTACGAGCAGTACTTC. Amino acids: CASSHLSYEQYF.

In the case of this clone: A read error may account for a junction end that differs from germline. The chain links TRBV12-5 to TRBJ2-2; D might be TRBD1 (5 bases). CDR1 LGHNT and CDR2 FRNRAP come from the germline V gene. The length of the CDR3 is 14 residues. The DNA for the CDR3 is TGTGCTAGTGGTCTGGTTATGGGGCCCGGGGAGCTGTTTTTT. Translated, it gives CASGLVMGPGELFF. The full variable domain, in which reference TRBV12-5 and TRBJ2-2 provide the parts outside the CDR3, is DARVTQTPRHKVTEMGQEVTMRCQPILGHNTVFWYRQTMMQGLELLAYFRNRAPLDDSGMPKDRFSAEMPDATLATLKIQPSEPRDSAVYFCASGLVMGPGELFFGEGSRLTVL.

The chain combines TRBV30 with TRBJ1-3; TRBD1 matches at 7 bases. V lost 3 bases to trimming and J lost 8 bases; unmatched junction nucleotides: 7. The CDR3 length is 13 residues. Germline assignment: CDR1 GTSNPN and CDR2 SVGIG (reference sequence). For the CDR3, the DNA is TGTGCCTGGAGATCGACAGGGCCGTACACCATATATTTT. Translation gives CAWRSTGPYTIYF. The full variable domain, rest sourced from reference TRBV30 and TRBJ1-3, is SQTIHQWPATLVQPVGSPLSLECTVEGTSNPNLYWYRQAAGRGLQLLFYSVGIGQISSEVPQNLSASRPQDRQFILSSKKLLLSDSGFYLCAWRSTGPYTIYFGEGSWLTVV.

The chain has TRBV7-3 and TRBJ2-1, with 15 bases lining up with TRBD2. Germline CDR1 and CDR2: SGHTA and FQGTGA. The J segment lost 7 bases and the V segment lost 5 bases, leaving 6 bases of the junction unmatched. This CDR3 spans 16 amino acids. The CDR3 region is CASSPRGTSGRNEQFF. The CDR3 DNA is TGTGCCAGCAGCCCGAGGGGGACTAGCGGGAGGAATGAGCAGTTCTTC.

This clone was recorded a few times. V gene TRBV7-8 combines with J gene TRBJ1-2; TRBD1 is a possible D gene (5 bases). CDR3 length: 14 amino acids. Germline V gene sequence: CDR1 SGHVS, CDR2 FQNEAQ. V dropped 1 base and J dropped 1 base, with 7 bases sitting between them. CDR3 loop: CASSLGQGNYGYTF. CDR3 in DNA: TGTGCCAGCAGCTTAGGCCAGGGTAACTATGGCTACACCTTC.

In nucleotides, the CDR3 is TGTGCCAGCAGCTTTGTTCCGGCAGGGGGCTATGGCTACACCTTC. As protein: CASSFVPAGGYGYTF. The chain links TRBV12-1 to TRBJ1-2; the tabulated D call, TRBD1, remains unverified against the DNA. TRBV12-1 is listed as a pseudogene. The CDR3 contains 15 residues.

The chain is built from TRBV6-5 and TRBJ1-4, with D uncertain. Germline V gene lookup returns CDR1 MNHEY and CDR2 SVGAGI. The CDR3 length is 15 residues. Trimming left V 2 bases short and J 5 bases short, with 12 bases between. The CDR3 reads CASSYHARSNEKLFF. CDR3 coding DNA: TGTGCCAGCAGTTACCACGCCAGGTCGAATGAAAAACTGTTTTTT.

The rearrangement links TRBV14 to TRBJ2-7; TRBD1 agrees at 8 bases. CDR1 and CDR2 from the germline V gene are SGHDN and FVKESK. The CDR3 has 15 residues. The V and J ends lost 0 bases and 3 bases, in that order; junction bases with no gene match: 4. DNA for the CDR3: TGTGCCAGCAGCCAAGATCAAGGGACAGGCTACGAGCAGTACTTC. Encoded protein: CASSQDQGTGYEQYF.

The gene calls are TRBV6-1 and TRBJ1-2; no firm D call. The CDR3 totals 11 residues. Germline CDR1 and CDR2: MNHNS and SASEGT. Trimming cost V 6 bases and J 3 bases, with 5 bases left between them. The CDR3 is CASSLHYGYTF. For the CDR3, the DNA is TGTGCCAGCAGCCTCCACTATGGCTACACCTTC.

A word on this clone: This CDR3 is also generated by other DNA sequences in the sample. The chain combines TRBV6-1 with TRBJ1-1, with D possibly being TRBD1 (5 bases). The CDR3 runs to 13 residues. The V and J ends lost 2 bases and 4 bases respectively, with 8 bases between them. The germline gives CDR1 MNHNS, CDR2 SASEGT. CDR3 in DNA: TGTGCCAGCAGTGAACGGGGGGGCACTGAAGCTTTCTTT. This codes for CASSERGGTEAFF.

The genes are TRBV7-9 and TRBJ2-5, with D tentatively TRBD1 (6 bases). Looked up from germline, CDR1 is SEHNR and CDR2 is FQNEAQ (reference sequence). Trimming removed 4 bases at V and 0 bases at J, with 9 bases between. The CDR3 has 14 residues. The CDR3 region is CASSSRDNQETQYF. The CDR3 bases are TGTGCCAGCAGCTCCCGGGACAACCAAGAGACCCAGTACTTC. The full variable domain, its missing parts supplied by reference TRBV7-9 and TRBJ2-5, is DTGVSQNPRHKITKRGQNVTFRCDPISEHNRLYWYRQTLGQGPEFLTYFQNEAQLEKSRLLSDRFSAERPKGSFSTLEIQRTEQGDSAMYLCASSSRDNQETQYFGPGTRLLVL.

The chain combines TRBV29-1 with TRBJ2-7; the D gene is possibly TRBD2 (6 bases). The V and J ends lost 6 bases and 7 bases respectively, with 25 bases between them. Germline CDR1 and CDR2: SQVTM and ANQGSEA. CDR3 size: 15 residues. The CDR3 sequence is CSVHYTARGLGEQYF. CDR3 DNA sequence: TGCAGCGTCCACTACACAGCTCGGGGGTTGGGAGAGCAGTACTTC.

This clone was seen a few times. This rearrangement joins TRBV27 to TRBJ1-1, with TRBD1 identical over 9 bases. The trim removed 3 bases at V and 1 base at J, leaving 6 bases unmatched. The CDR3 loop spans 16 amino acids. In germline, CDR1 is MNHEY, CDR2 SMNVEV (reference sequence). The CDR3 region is CASSLLTGGPNTEAFF. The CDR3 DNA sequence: TGTGCCAGCAGTTTGTTGACAGGGGGGCCGAACACTGAAGCTTTCTTT.

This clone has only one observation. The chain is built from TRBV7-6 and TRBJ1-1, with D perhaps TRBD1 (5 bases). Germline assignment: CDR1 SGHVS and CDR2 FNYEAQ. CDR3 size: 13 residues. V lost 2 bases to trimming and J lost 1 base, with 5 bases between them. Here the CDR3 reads CASSLQGNTEAFF. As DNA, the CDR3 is TGTGCCAGCAGCTTACAGGGGAACACTGAAGCTTTCTTT.

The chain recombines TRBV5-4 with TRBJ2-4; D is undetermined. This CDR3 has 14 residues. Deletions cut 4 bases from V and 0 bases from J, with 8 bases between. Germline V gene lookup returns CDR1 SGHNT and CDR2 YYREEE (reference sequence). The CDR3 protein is CASSGPGAKNIQYF. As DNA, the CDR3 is TGTGCCAGCAGCGGTCCGGGAGCCAAAAACATTCAGTACTTC.

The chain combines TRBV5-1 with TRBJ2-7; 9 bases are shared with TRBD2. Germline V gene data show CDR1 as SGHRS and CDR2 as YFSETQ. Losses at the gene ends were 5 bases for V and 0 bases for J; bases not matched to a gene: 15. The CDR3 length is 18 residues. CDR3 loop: CASSTGSGGLAHSYEQYF. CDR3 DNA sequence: TGCGCCAGCAGTACCGGTTCTGGAGGACTAGCGCACTCCTACGAGCAGTACTTC.